This T cell receptor beta chain was found in a study of T cells in Graves' hyperthyroidism and ophthalmopathy. Amplified TCR beta CDR3 regions came from RNA transcripts. Initially, a first-round RT-PCR of the TCR CDR3 employed the HTBI primer set. TCRdb fed the multiplex PCR reads into MiXCR, producing one record per CDR3 protein. The sample lists some 440,000 distinct CDR3 sequences; less than 20% were seen once. The CDR3 has 13 amino acids. Per the germline V gene, CDR1 is DFQATT and CDR2 is SNEGSKA (reference sequence). J lost 5 bases, V lost 5 bases, and 4 bases had no gene match. Patients were aged 18 to 65, had disease duration under 2 months, and had newly diagnosed hyperthyroidism. Pregnant or lactating patients were excluded, as were those with uncontrolled infection or other autoimmune disease. The study based diagnoses on clinical symptoms, serum thyroxine and TRAb, thyroid ultrasound and orbital computed tomography. From 10 ml of fresh peripheral blood, PBMCs were isolated.

The chain has TRBV20-1 and TRBJ1-5; 9 nucleotides match TRBD1. Sequences were obtained from blood. This sequence originates from a woman under 30 with Graves' hyperthyroidism. The CDR3 sequence: CSAGRTGDQPQHF. CDR3 in DNA: TGCAGTGCTGGAAGGACAGGGGATCAGCCCCAGCATTTT.